The 24 T cell receptor beta chains given below trace back to one sample, sequenced in a study of blood T cell repertoires in COVID-19. The table came from immunoSEQ multiplex PCR; TCRdb's copy has only in-frame clones and leaves some out. There are 200,000 to 300,000 clones in the sample; 88% occur only once, and 2% to 2.5% lies in the top ten. The sequenced material came from PBMCs or T cells enriched from blood (not recorded which). The origin of the receptors is a woman aged 40-49 years with acute COVID-19.

The chain employs TRBV11-3 and TRBJ2-1, with D perhaps TRBD1 (7 bases). Germline V gives CDR1 SGHNT, CDR2 YENEEA. The CDR3 spans 18 residues. V shed 2 bases and J shed 6 bases, with 23 bases lying between them. The CDR3 DNA reads as TGTGCCAGCAGCTTACCCCGGCCAGGGGGGTCCCCCCTCAATGAGCAGTTCTTC. This codes for CASSLPRPGGSPLNEQFF.

The chain links TRBV7-2 to TRBJ2-3; TRBD2 matches at 7 bases. The CDR3 extends over 17 amino acids. CDR1 and CDR2 (germline): SGHTA, FQGNSA. Unmatched junction bases numbered 9, after V lost 3 bases and J lost 0 bases. CDR3 bases: TGTGCCAGCAGCTTTTCGGTAGCGGGTTGGAGCACAGATACGCAGTATTTT. As protein: CASSFSVAGWSTDTQYF. Full variable domain (remainder filled in from reference TRBV7-2 and TRBJ2-3): GAGVSQSPSNKVTEKGKDVELRCDPISGHTALYWYRQSLGQGLEFLIYFQGNSAPDKSGLPSDRFSAERTGGSVSTLTIQRTQQEDSAVYLCASSFSVAGWSTDTQYFGPGTRLTVL.

The V call is TRBV7-9, the J call TRBJ1-4, with a weak D call TRBD1 (6 bases). CDR3 length: 15 residues. Germline V gives CDR1 SEHNR, CDR2 FQNEAQ (reference sequence). V lost 0 bases to trimming and J lost 2 bases, with 7 bases between them. CDR3 amino acids: CASSLATGTNEKLFF. CDR3 in DNA: TGTGCCAGCAGCTTAGCTACAGGGACTAATGAAAAACTGTTTTTT.

The chain recombines TRBV7-2 with TRBJ1-2; 10 bases match TRBD1. Per the germline V gene, CDR1 is SGHTA and CDR2 is FQGNSA. J was trimmed by 6 bases and V by 1 base; bases with no gene match: 8. The CDR3 is 16 amino acids. CDR3 region: CASSLGGTGVSDGYTF. CDR3 sequence (DNA): TGTGCCAGCAGCTTAGGGGGGACAGGGGTCTCGGATGGCTACACCTTC.

This chain links TRBV11-3 with TRBJ2-1, with TRBD2 matching 11 bases. The germline V gene has CDR1 SGHNT and CDR2 YENEEA. With 2 bases clipped from V and 9 bases from J, the junction kept 6 bases outside the gene matches. This CDR3 is built from 15 residues. CDR3 coding DNA: TGTGCCAGCAGCTTAATAGCGGGAGGGCCGGTTGAGCAGTTCTTC. Translation: CASSLIAGGPVEQFF.

The rearrangement joins TRBV9 to TRBJ2-5, with D possibly being TRBD2 (7 bases). This CDR3 spans 15 amino acids. Trimming pared 1 base from V and 5 bases from J, leaving 15 bases between. Germline V gives CDR1 SGDLS, CDR2 YYNGEE. The CDR3 coding sequence is TGTGCCAGCAGCGTATGGGGGGGGGCCCCCGAGACCCAGTACTTC. It translates to CASSVWGGAPETQYF.

This clone was counted a single time. The J gene is TRBJ1-1, the V gene TRBV30, with D possibly matching TRBD1 (5 bases). The CDR3 is 13 residues long. Trimming cost V 0 bases and J 10 bases, with 15 bases left between them. Germline V gives CDR1 GTSNPN, CDR2 SVGIG (reference sequence). CDR3 in DNA: TGTGCCTGGAGTGTTCCAGGGCCCTTTGGAGCTTTCTTT. Its protein is CAWSVPGPFGAFF.

In its sample, this clone was seen a few times. The chain couples TRBV7-9 to TRBJ1-2; 8 nucleotides match TRBD1. V was clipped by 2 bases and J by 0 bases; unmatched bases: 5. CDR1 SEHNR and CDR2 FQNEAQ come from the germline V gene (reference sequence). The CDR3 totals 16 residues. The CDR3 loop reads CASSLTSGGPNYGYTF. DNA of the CDR3: TGTGCCAGCAGCTTAACTTCAGGGGGCCCTAACTATGGCTACACCTTC.

This rearrangement joins TRBV30 to TRBJ1-2; D is possibly TRBD1 (5 bases). Germline lookup yields CDR1 GTSNPN and CDR2 SVGIG (reference sequence). The CDR3 covers 12 residues. The V end was cut by 1 base, the J end by 8 bases, with 11 bases between. In DNA form, the CDR3 reads TGTGCCTGGAGTGCCGACAGAAACGGCTACACCTTC. As protein: CAWSADRNGYTF.

DNA for the CDR3: TGCGCCAGCAGCTTGGTTAGCTCAGAGGATACGCAGTATTTT. Residues: CASSLVSSEDTQYF. The J gene is TRBJ2-3, the V gene TRBV5-1; D uncertain. Germline CDR1 SGHRS, CDR2 YFSETQ. V was pared by 0 bases and J by 6 bases, with 11 bases between. The CDR3 is made up of 14 amino acids.

This clone has just one count. This chain joins TRBV4-3 and TRBJ2-2; D not resolved. Trimming stripped 8 bases from V and 0 bases from J, with 10 bases between. The CDR3 contains 14 residues. Per the germline V gene, CDR1 is LGHNA and CDR2 is YSLEER. DNA of the CDR3: TGCGCCAGCTCGCTTGGGCCGAACACCGGGGAGCTGTTTTTT. It specifies CASSLGPNTGELFF.

The rearrangement joins TRBV24-1 to TRBJ2-7; maybe TRBD1 (5 bases). The V end lost 4 bases, the J end lost 3 bases, and 24 bases lay between the germline ends. This CDR3 comprises 18 residues. The germline CDR1 and CDR2 sequences are KGHDR and SFDVKD. The CDR3 DNA reads TGTGCCACCAGTGACAAGATCGGCCTCTTGGCAGGGCGCTACGAGCAGTACTTC. It encodes CATSDKIGLLAGRYEQYF.

This chain joins TRBV18 and TRBJ2-5; 11 bases align to TRBD2. This CDR3 comprises 17 residues. Germline assignment: CDR1 KGHSH and CDR2 LQKENI. V was clipped by 0 bases and J by 5 bases; unmatched bases: 8. The CDR3 DNA follows: TGTGCCAGCTCACCACCGGGGCTAGCGGGAGGATCGGAGACCCAGTACTTC. It yields the protein CASSPPGLAGGSETQYF. The full variable domain, completed using reference TRBV18 and TRBJ2-5, is NAGVMQNPRHLVRRRGQEARLRCSPMKGHSHVYWYRQLPEEGLKFMVYLQKENIIDESGMPKERFSAEFPKEGPSILRIQQVVRGDSAAYFCASSPPGLAGGSETQYFGPGTRLLVL.

On this clone: At the DNA level, this CDR3 is encoded by other sequences in the same sample as well. This rearrangement joins TRBV4-3 to TRBJ2-1, with D tentatively TRBD1 (6 bases). The ends were cut back, 4 bases at V and 4 bases at J, with 8 bases in the middle. Germline V CDR1 and CDR2: LGHNA, YSLEER. The CDR3 extends over 13 amino acids. The CDR3 reads CASSPQGYNEQFF. The CDR3 DNA sequence: TGCGCCAGCAGCCCACAGGGATACAATGAGCAGTTCTTC.

This chain's CDR3 is CASRPTGQDSPLHF. The CDR3 DNA follows: TGCGCCAGCAGACCCACAGGTCAAGATTCACCCCTCCACTTT. The chain uses TRBV10-2 and TRBJ1-6; maybe TRBD1 (5 bases). The V end lost 6 bases, the J end lost 8 bases, and 14 bases lay between the germline ends. The germline V gene encodes CDR1 WSHSY and CDR2 SAAADI. The CDR3 runs to 14 residues.

The chain joins TRBV5-1 to TRBJ2-5; D unclear. This CDR3 is built from 14 residues. Germline assignment: CDR1 SGHRS and CDR2 YFSETQ. Trimming stripped 5 bases from V and 5 bases from J, with 16 bases between. In DNA, the CDR3 is TGCGCCAGCAGTCCTACCTCTCGTCTCGAGACCCAGTACTTC. This encodes CASSPTSRLETQYF.

This clone showed up just a few times. The chain is built from TRBV4-2 and TRBJ1-6; D is unclear. There are 13 residues in the CDR3. Germline CDR1 reads LGHNA; CDR2 reads YNFKEQ. V lost 6 bases and J lost 10, with 13 bases in between. As DNA, the CDR3 is TGTGCCAGCAGGAGGCTCGTAGGCTCACCCCTCCACTTT. This encodes CASRRLVGSPLHF.

This clone is medium-sized. This rearrangement joins TRBV27 to TRBJ2-1, with 8 bases fitting TRBD1. The CDR3 runs 16 residues. Germline CDR1 and CDR2: MNHEY and SMNVEV (reference sequence). V shed 0 bases and J 2 bases; nucleotides not matched to a gene: 3. The CDR3 is CASSLSPGGAYNEQFF. The CDR3 DNA follows: TGTGCCAGCAGTTTATCCCCAGGGGGCGCCTACAATGAGCAGTTCTTC.

The rearrangement joins TRBV6-5 to TRBJ1-6, with D unclear. The CDR3 totals 13 residues. V lost 8 bases to trimming and J lost 14 bases, with 19 bases between them. The germline V gene has CDR1 MNHEY and CDR2 SVGAGI. This chain's CDR3 is CASSWGAYSALHF. The DNA for the CDR3 is TGTGCCAGCTCGTGGGGAGCATATTCGGCCCTCCACTTT.

This clone was found a few times. Germline is not matched at one junction end, which may reflect a read error. For the CDR3, the DNA is TGTGCCAGCACCATAGACAGGGTTCGCTCCTCCTTC. It specifies CASTIDRVRSSF. The gene calls are TRBV12-3 or TRBV12-4 and TRBJ1-2, with 7 nucleotides matching TRBD1. The CDR3 is made up of 12 amino acids.

The J gene is TRBJ2-3, the V gene TRBV7-2, with 9 nucleotides matching TRBD2. The V gene end was trimmed by 4 bases and the J gene end by 2 bases; junction bases not matched to a gene: 7. Germline V lookup: CDR1 SGHTA, CDR2 FQGNSA. The CDR3 spans 16 residues. The CDR3 sequence is CASSSSTSGHTDTQYF. In nucleotides, the CDR3 is TGTGCCAGCAGCTCGTCGACTAGCGGACACACAGATACGCAGTATTTT.

The chain combines TRBV15 with TRBJ1-1; maybe TRBD1 (5 bases). V dropped 7 bases and J dropped 4 bases, with 16 bases sitting between them. There are 14 residues in the CDR3. Germline V CDR1 and CDR2: LNHNV, YYDKDF (reference sequence). Here the CDR3 reads CATKSDLGGTEAFF. For the CDR3, the DNA is TGTGCCACCAAATCCGACTTGGGGGGCACTGAAGCTTTCTTT.

The chain's CDR3 is CASRETGNYGYTF. CDR3 DNA sequence: TGTGCCAGCAGAGAGACAGGGAACTATGGCTACACCTTC. The rearrangement joins TRBV27 to TRBJ1-2, with 7 positions matching TRBD1. Germline lookup yields CDR1 MNHEY and CDR2 SMNVEV (reference sequence). The CDR3 is 13 amino acids. Germline trimming cut 6 bases from V and 2 bases from J; bases unmatched to any gene: 3.

The rearrangement joins TRBV15 to TRBJ2-1; no firm D call. Germline values: CDR1 LNHNV, CDR2 YYDKDF (reference sequence). The CDR3 extends over 16 amino acids. V lost 5 bases, J lost 3 bases, and 17 bases lay in between. The CDR3 sequence is CATSGPLSRFYNEQFF. The CDR3, as DNA: TGTGCCACCAGCGGTCCCCTTAGCCGTTTCTACAATGAGCAGTTCTTC.